This TCR beta chain was found in a study of beta chain features in type 1 diabetes. This clone has just a few counts. All of the isolated RNA was reverse transcribed, so expressed TCRB transcripts were sequenced. Assay used: immunoSEQ multiplex PCR; TCRdb lists only in-frame clones, some missing. The sample has some 150,000 clones, 9% to 10% seen once. Germline assignment: CDR1 SGHNT and CDR2 YYREEE (reference sequence). This CDR3 has 16 residues. V lost 2 bases to trimming and J lost 7 bases, with 16 bases between them. This chain joins TRBV5-4 and TRBJ1-6; tentatively, D is TRBD1 (5 bases). This TCR came from a woman in her 40s in good health. Sequenced input: central memory CD4+ T cells from blood. CDR3 sequence: CASSLYSTGGNSPLHF. The CDR3 DNA reads as TGTGCCAGCAGCTTATACAGCACCGGGGGGAATTCACCCCTCCACTTT. Filled out from reference TRBV5-4 and TRBJ1-6, the complete variable domain reads ETGVTQSPTHLIKTRGQQVTLRCSSQSGHNTVSWYQQALGQGPQFIFQYYREEENGRGNFPPRFSGLQFPNYSSELNVNALELDDSALYLCASSLYSTGGNSPLHFGNGTRLTVT.